Listed below are T cell receptor beta chains from one sample, sequenced in a study of T cells after posttransplantation cyclophosphamide. Here immunoSEQ multiplex PCR was the method, and the copy in TCRdb shows in-frame clones only, minus some. The sample consists of around 47,000 clones, roughly 94% of them appearing once. The sample consisted of PBMCs. The source is a woman aged 30 to 39 in good health and a related stem cell transplant donor. CDR3s include the opening cysteine and the closing phenylalanine or tryptophan. The order of the fields is clone size, V gene, J gene, D gene, CDR3 DNA, CDR3 protein. The D gene is left open where the match is weak. Rows may omit the clone size; those that give it use once, few, many or a size class.

abundance: NA
v_gene: TRBV11-3
j_gene: TRBJ1-1
d_gene: NA
CDR3nt: TGTGCCAGCAGCGGGGCAGGGGCGACGAACACTGAAGCTTTCTTT
CDR3aa: CASSGAGATNTEAFF

abundance: NA
v_gene: TRBV18
j_gene: TRBJ1-1
d_gene: NA
CDR3nt: TGTGCCAGCCCACCCGGGGGGGGGAACACTGAAGCTTTCTTT
CDR3aa: CASPPGGGNTEAFF

abundance: NA
v_gene: TRBV5-4
j_gene: TRBJ2-2
d_gene: TRBD2
CDR3nt: TGTGCCAGCAGGACTAGCGGGGGGAACACCGGGGAGCTGTTTTTT
CDR3aa: CASRTSGGNTGELFF

abundance: NA
v_gene: TRBV19
j_gene: TRBJ1-5
d_gene: NA
CDR3nt: TGTGCCAGTAGTATAAGTTTAGACAGCTCTTATCAGCCCCAGCATTTT
CDR3aa: CASSISLDSSYQPQHF

abundance: NA
v_gene: TRBV5-1
j_gene: TRBJ2-3
d_gene: NA
CDR3nt: TGCGCCAGCAGCTTGGTTACAGCTAGCACAGATACGCAGTATTTT
CDR3aa: CASSLVTASTDTQYF

abundance: once
v_gene: TRBV13
j_gene: TRBJ2-7
d_gene: TRBD2
CDR3nt: TGTGCCAGCAGTTTCTACCCCGGGACTAGCGGGGGGGACGCCCACGAGCAGTACTTC
CDR3aa: CASSFYPGTSGGDAHEQYF

abundance: NA
v_gene: TRBV5-4
j_gene: TRBJ1-1
d_gene: NA
CDR3nt: TGTGCCAGCAGCCCAGACAAACCCGGTCCGAGGGACACTGAAGCTTTCTTT
CDR3aa: CASSPDKPGPRDTEAFF

abundance: once
v_gene: TRBV2
j_gene: TRBJ1-2
d_gene: NA
CDR3nt: TGTGCCAGCAGTGAAGCGGGACTCTATGGCTACACCTTC
CDR3aa: CASSEAGLYGYTF

abundance: NA
v_gene: TRBV6-4
j_gene: TRBJ2-3
d_gene: TRBD2
CDR3nt: TGTGCCAGCAGTGACGCTAGCGGGGGGACAGATACGCAGTATTTT
CDR3aa: CASSDASGGTDTQYF

abundance: NA
v_gene: TRBV5-6
j_gene: TRBJ1-2
d_gene: NA
CDR3nt: TGTGCCAGCAGCTTCGTGGGGAGTCGTGGCTACACCTTC
CDR3aa: CASSFVGSRGYTF

abundance: NA
v_gene: TRBV6-1
j_gene: TRBJ2-7
d_gene: NA
CDR3nt: TGTGCCAGCAGTGAATGGGGGCAATACTCCTACGAGCAGTACTTC
CDR3aa: CASSEWGQYSYEQYF

abundance: NA
v_gene: TRBV5-4
j_gene: TRBJ1-1
d_gene: TRBD1
CDR3nt: TGTGCCAGCAGCTGGGACAGGGGGCTGACTGAAGCTTTCTTT
CDR3aa: CASSWDRGLTEAFF

abundance: NA
v_gene: TRBV19
j_gene: TRBJ1-5
d_gene: TRBD1
CDR3nt: TGTGCCAGTACCCCACAGGGGGAGGGTCAGCCCCAGCATTTT
CDR3aa: CASTPQGEGQPQHF

abundance: NA
v_gene: TRBV28
j_gene: TRBJ1-3
d_gene: TRBD1
CDR3nt: TGTGCCAGCAGTTTGAGCAGACTCAGGGGGGTAACTGGAAACACCATATATTTT
CDR3aa: CASSLSRLRGVTGNTIYF

abundance: NA
v_gene: TRBV6-1
j_gene: TRBJ2-7
d_gene: TRBD1
CDR3nt: TGTGCCAGCACCTCCGGGACAGGTGGGACCTACGAGCAGTACTTC
CDR3aa: CASTSGTGGTYEQYF

abundance: NA
v_gene: TRBV21-1
j_gene: TRBJ1-1
d_gene: NA
CDR3nt: TGTGCCAGCAGCAGTGAAGACAGGGGAAGAACTGAAGCTTTCTTT
CDR3aa: CASSSEDRGRTEAFF

abundance: NA
v_gene: TRBV2
j_gene: TRBJ2-1
d_gene: NA
CDR3nt: TGTGCCAGCAGTGGACTAGTAGGCAATGAGCAGTTCTTC
CDR3aa: CASSGLVGNEQFF

abundance: NA
v_gene: TRBV7-2
j_gene: TRBJ2-3
d_gene: TRBD2
CDR3nt: TGTGCCAGCAGCTTGGTTGTAGCGGGGAGAGATACGCAGTATTTT
CDR3aa: CASSLVVAGRDTQYF

abundance: NA
v_gene: TRBV19
j_gene: TRBJ1-1
d_gene: TRBD1
CDR3nt: TGTGCCAGTAGTATGGAGGAGGGGGCAAGAGCTTTCTTT
CDR3aa: CASSMEEGARAFF

abundance: NA
v_gene: TRBV5-5
j_gene: TRBJ1-1
d_gene: NA
CDR3nt: TGTGCCAGCAGCTTTCTATCAGGGGAAACTGAAGCTTTCTTT
CDR3aa: CASSFLSGETEAFF

abundance: NA
v_gene: TRBV7-2
j_gene: TRBJ2-3
d_gene: NA
CDR3nt: TGTGCCAGCAGCTTGAGGTCTCGCACAGATACGCAGTATTTT
CDR3aa: CASSLRSRTDTQYF

abundance: NA
v_gene: TRBV9
j_gene: TRBJ2-7
d_gene: TRBD2
CDR3nt: TGTGCCAGCAGTTCGACTAGCGGAAGCTCCTACGAGCAGTACTTC
CDR3aa: CASSSTSGSSYEQYF

abundance: NA
v_gene: TRBV5-1
j_gene: TRBJ1-2
d_gene: NA
CDR3nt: TGCGCCAGCAGCTTGGGGATTTGGACATCTCCTAACTATGGCTACACCTTC
CDR3aa: CASSLGIWTSPNYGYTF

abundance: NA
v_gene: TRBV9
j_gene: TRBJ2-3
d_gene: NA
CDR3nt: TGTGCCAGCAGCGTAGGTGCGGGGCAGGGTGTAAGTACAGATACGCAGTATTTT
CDR3aa: CASSVGAGQGVSTDTQYF